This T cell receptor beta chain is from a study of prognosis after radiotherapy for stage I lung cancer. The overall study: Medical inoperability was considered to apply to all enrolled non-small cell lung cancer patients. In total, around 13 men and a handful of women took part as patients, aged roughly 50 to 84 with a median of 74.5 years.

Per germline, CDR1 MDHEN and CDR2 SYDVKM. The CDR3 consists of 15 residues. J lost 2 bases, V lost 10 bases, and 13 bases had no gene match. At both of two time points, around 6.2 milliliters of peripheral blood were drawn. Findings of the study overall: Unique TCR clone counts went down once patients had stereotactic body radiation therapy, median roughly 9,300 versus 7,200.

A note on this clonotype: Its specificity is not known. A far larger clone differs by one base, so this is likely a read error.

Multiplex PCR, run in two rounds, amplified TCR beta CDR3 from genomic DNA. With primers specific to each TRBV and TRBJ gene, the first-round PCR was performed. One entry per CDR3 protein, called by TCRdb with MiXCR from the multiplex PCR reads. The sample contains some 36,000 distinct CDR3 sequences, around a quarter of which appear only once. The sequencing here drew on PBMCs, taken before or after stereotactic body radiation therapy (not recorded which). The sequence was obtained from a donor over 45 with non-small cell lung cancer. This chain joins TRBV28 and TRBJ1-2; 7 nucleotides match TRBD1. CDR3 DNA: TGTGCCACCCAGACACCGGGACAGTGGAACTATGGCTACACCTTC. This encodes CATQTPGQWNYGYTF.